These T cell receptor beta chains were read from a single sample in a study of a mutant IDH1 vaccine in newly diagnosed glioma. Generated by immunoSEQ multiplex PCR, the TCRdb table keeps only in-frame clones and is missing some. The data show under 70,000 clones, about 80% seen once. Antigens for these TCRs are unknown. This material consisted of PBMCs, taken from a glioma patient whose treatment included an IDH1 peptide vaccine. The receptors shown here come from a man younger than 40 with glioma. The CDR3 runs from the conserved cysteine through the conserved F or W. A D gene is named only where the DNA matches it firmly. Size values are once, few and many counts, or a class for expanded clones, and some rows have none.

d_call,clone_size,j_call,v_call,cdr3_nt,cdr3_aa
.,.,TRBJ2-7,TRBV14,TGTGCCAGCAGCCAAGTAACAGGGAATCAACACTACGAGCAGTACTTC,CASSQVTGNQHYEQYF
.,few,TRBJ1-6,TRBV5-1,TGCGCCAGCAGCTTACAGATAAATAATTCACCCCTCCACTTT,CASSLQINNSPLHF
TRBD1,.,TRBJ1-2,TRBV12-5,TGTGCTAGTGGTTTGGCCAAGACAGGGAATGGCTACACCTTC,CASGLAKTGNGYTF
TRBD1,.,TRBJ1-2,TRBV28,TGTGCCAGCAGTTTATACAGGGGGCGTGACTATGGCTACACCTTC,CASSLYRGRDYGYTF
TRBD1,.,TRBJ1-4,TRBV19,TGTGCCAGTAGTGTGTCGCCCGGGACAGGGGGTGAAAAACTGTTTTTT,CASSVSPGTGGEKLFF
.,.,TRBJ1-5,TRBV4-1,TGCGCCAGCAGCCAGGTAAATGGACCGGTGAATCAGCCCCAGCATTTT,CASSQVNGPVNQPQHF
TRBD2,.,TRBJ2-7,TRBV2,TGTGCCAGCAGTGAAGGCGGGGGGTACTCCTACGAGCAGTACTTC,CASSEGGGYSYEQYF
TRBD1,.,TRBJ2-7,TRBV13,TGTGCCAGCAGCTTAGGGCAGGGGGCATCCTACGAGCAGTACTTC,CASSLGQGASYEQYF
TRBD2,few,TRBJ2-3,TRBV6-4,TGTGCCAGCAGTGAAGAGCGGGGAGGCACAGATACGCAGTATTTT,CASSEERGGTDTQYF
TRBD1,.,TRBJ1-4,TRBV25-1,TGTGCCAGCAGTAGAGCCGGGACAGGGGATAATGAAAAACTGTTTTTT,CASSRAGTGDNEKLFF
.,few,TRBJ2-3,TRBV9,TGTGCCAGCAGCGTGAGGGTCCGAGATACGCAGTATTTT,CASSVRVRDTQYF
TRBD2,.,TRBJ2-1,TRBV18,TGTGCCAGCTCAGCCCCCTCACTTGCTAGCGGGGGCCAGGGGCCGTTCTTC,CASSAPSLASGGQGPFF